The 27 T cell receptor beta chains listed next were all sequenced from one sample in a study of memory CD4+ T cells and cytomegalovirus serostatus. Clones were sequenced by immunoSEQ multiplex PCR, and TCRdb holds only the in-frame ones, with some missing. The table records some 30,000 clones, roughly 80% of them present only once. Single viable CD3+CD4+CD8-CD45RO+ cells were sorted as the memory CD4+ T cells. The sample comprised memory CD4+ T cells from blood. The receptors originated from an adult in good health and CMV-seronegative. Some clones in this sample may be carry-over from other donors' samples.

The rearrangement links TRBV11-2 to TRBJ1-3, with 9 bases that match TRBD1. The CDR3 length is 15 residues. Looked up from germline, CDR1 is SGHAT and CDR2 is FQNNGV. With V trimmed by 5 bases and J by 0 bases, 2 bases remained unmatched. The chain's CDR3 is CASSPTGGSGNTIYF. In DNA, the CDR3 is TGTGCCAGCAGCCCGACAGGGGGCTCTGGAAACACCATATATTTT.

The chain links TRBV19 to TRBJ2-3; 10 positions match TRBD1. The length of the CDR3 is 15 residues. The germline V gene has CDR1 LNHDA and CDR2 SQIVND (reference sequence). The V gene end was trimmed by 3 bases and the J gene end by 4 bases; junction bases not matched to a gene: 4. The CDR3 spells CASSMTGGLSDTQYF. For the CDR3, the DNA is TGTGCCAGTAGTATGACAGGGGGCCTTTCAGATACGCAGTATTTT.

The table lists this clone with a few counts. V gene TRBV15 combines with J gene TRBJ1-2; no firm D call. Trimming pared 5 bases from V and 4 bases from J, leaving 11 bases between. The CDR3 is made up of 13 amino acids. Germline loops: CDR1 LNHNV, CDR2 YYDKDF (reference sequence). CDR3 DNA: TGTGCCACCAGCCGCTCGTCGGGCTATGGCTACACCTTC. It specifies CATSRSSGYGYTF.

The gene calls are TRBV19 and TRBJ1-2; a possible D gene is TRBD1 (6 bases). CDR3 length: 15 amino acids. Trimming cost V 5 bases and J 4 bases, with 17 bases left between them. Germline V gene sequence: CDR1 LNHDA, CDR2 SQIVND (reference sequence). The CDR3, as DNA: TGTGCCAGTAGTGCGGACAGATCCCCTGGCTATGGCTACACCTTC. Amino acids: CASSADRSPGYGYTF.

Written as DNA, the CDR3 is TGTGCCAGCAGCTTAACTAGGGAAAGGTACGAGCAGTACTTC. Amino acid sequence: CASSLTRERYEQYF. The chain has TRBV7-8 and TRBJ2-7; a possible D gene is TRBD2 (5 bases). V lost 2 bases and J lost 4, with 12 bases in between. Per germline, CDR1 SGHVS and CDR2 FQNEAQ. There are 14 residues in the CDR3.

The chain joins TRBV10-3 to TRBJ1-5, with D possibly being TRBD1 (5 bases). This CDR3 has 15 amino acids. The germline CDR1 and CDR2 sequences are ENHRY and SYGVKD. Trimming removed 3 bases from V and 0 bases from J, with 9 bases in between. This CDR3 reads CAISDTQGSNQPQHF. DNA for the CDR3: TGTGCCATCAGTGACACCCAGGGTAGCAATCAGCCCCAGCATTTT.

This chain connects TRBV7-6 to TRBJ2-1; D is unclear. The CDR3 is made up of 11 amino acids. Per germline, CDR1 SGHVS and CDR2 FNYEAQ. Trimming took 3 bases from V and 7 from J, leaving 4 bases between them. The CDR3 protein is CASSLGNEQFF. CDR3 coding DNA: TGTGCCAGCAGCTTGGGGAATGAGCAGTTCTTC.

The chain couples TRBV28 to TRBJ1-1, with a weak D call TRBD1 (5 bases). Per the germline V gene, CDR1 is MDHEN and CDR2 is SYDVKM. The V end lost 8 bases, the J end lost 1 base, and 14 bases lay between the germline ends. The length of the CDR3 is 14 residues. As DNA, the CDR3 is TGTGCCAGCGAAAAAGGGGTCCCGAACACTGAAGCTTTCTTT. Protein product: CASEKGVPNTEAFF.

This sequence joins TRBV7-2 and TRBJ1-5; perhaps TRBD1 as D (5 bases). The ends were cut back, 5 bases at V and 5 bases at J, with 10 bases in the middle. Per germline, CDR1 SGHTA and CDR2 FQGNSA. The CDR3 is 13 amino acids. CDR3 coding DNA: TGTGCCAGCAGCCGCCTCAGGGATCAGCCCCAGCATTTT. Protein product: CASSRLRDQPQHF.

CDR3 loop: CASLGPPRWTEAFF. CDR3 DNA sequence: TGTGCCAGTCTCGGGCCCCCCCGTTGGACTGAAGCTTTCTTT. The genes are TRBV19 and TRBJ1-1; D is unresolved. The germline V gene encodes CDR1 LNHDA and CDR2 SQIVND (reference sequence). With 8 bases removed from V and 5 bases from J, the gap between germline ends came to 18 bases. The CDR3 extends over 14 amino acids. The full variable domain, its missing parts supplied by reference TRBV19 and TRBJ1-1, is DGGITQSPKYLFRKEGQNVTLSCEQNLNHDAMYWYRQDPGQGLRLIYYSQIVNDFQKGDIAEGYSVSREKKESFPLTVTSAQKNPTAFYLCASLGPPRWTEAFFGQGTRLTVV.

The V and J genes are TRBV5-1 and TRBJ1-1; no definite D call. Trimming removed 2 bases at V and 1 base at J, with 15 bases between. Looked up from germline, CDR1 is SGHRS and CDR2 is YFSETQ. The CDR3 spans 16 residues. In DNA, the CDR3 is TGCGCCAGCAGCTTTTTCCCAATCGACGGGAACACTGAAGCTTTCTTT. Encoded protein: CASSFFPIDGNTEAFF. Filled out from reference TRBV5-1 and TRBJ1-1, the complete variable domain reads KAGVTQTPRYLIKTRGQQVTLSCSPISGHRSVSWYQQTPGQGLQFLFEYFSETQRNKGNFPGRFSGRQFSNSRSEMNVSTLELGDSALYLCASSFFPIDGNTEAFFGQGTRLTVV.

The genes are TRBV7-3 and TRBJ2-1; D unclear. Looked up from germline, CDR1 is SGHTA and CDR2 is FQGTGA. V was cut by 3 bases and J by 9 bases, with 9 bases left in between. The CDR3 has 12 residues. This CDR3 is CASSFGQAEQFF. CDR3 DNA sequence: TGTGCCAGCAGCTTCGGTCAGGCTGAGCAGTTCTTC.

The rearrangement joins TRBV28 to TRBJ1-5; TRBD1 agrees at 11 bases. The CDR3 runs 19 residues. V lost 2 bases and J lost 2; bases outside the gene matches: 11. Germline V CDR1 and CDR2: MDHEN, SYDVKM. In nucleotides, the CDR3 is TGTGCCAGCAGTTTACACGGGACAGGGGGAGTATCCGGCAATCAGCCCCAGCATTTT. Its translation is CASSLHGTGGVSGNQPQHF. The full variable domain, its missing parts supplied by reference TRBV28 and TRBJ1-5, is DVKVTQSSRYLVKRTGEKVFLECVQDMDHENMFWYRQDPGLGLRLIYFSYDVKMKEKGDIPEGYSVSREKKERFSLILESASTNQTSMYLCASSLHGTGGVSGNQPQHFGDGTRLSIL.

The chain uses TRBV19 and TRBJ2-1, with D possibly matching TRBD1 (6 bases). Deletions cut 6 bases from V and 8 bases from J, with 14 bases between. The germline gives CDR1 LNHDA, CDR2 SQIVND (reference sequence). The CDR3 totals 13 residues. The CDR3 loop is CASSKQGLDEQFF. The CDR3 bases are TGTGCCAGTAGCAAACAGGGTCTCGATGAGCAGTTCTTC.

V gene TRBV7-2 combines with J gene TRBJ2-5, with 8 bases that match TRBD1. This CDR3 contains 17 residues. Unmatched junction bases numbered 11, after V lost 0 bases and J lost 5 bases. Germline lookup yields CDR1 SGHTA and CDR2 FQGNSA. The CDR3 DNA reads TGTGCCAGCAGCTTAGCGGCAGGGGGCCTTTTGGGGGAGACCCAGTACTTC. Translated, it gives CASSLAAGGLLGETQYF. Full variable domain (rest looked up from reference TRBV7-2 and TRBJ2-5): GAGVSQSPSNKVTEKGKDVELRCDPISGHTALYWYRQSLGQGLEFLIYFQGNSAPDKSGLPSDRFSAERTGGSVSTLTIQRTQQEDSAVYLCASSLAAGGLLGETQYFGPGTRLLVL.

This chain joins TRBV5-4 and TRBJ2-7, with 14 positions matching TRBD2. V shed 4 bases, J shed 3 bases, and the junction held 3 bases outside the gene matches. CDR3 length: 15 amino acids. Germline V gene lookup returns CDR1 SGHNT and CDR2 YYREEE (reference sequence). This chain's CDR3 is CASSEGTSGGYEQYF. In DNA form, the CDR3 reads TGTGCCAGCAGCGAAGGGACTAGCGGGGGCTACGAGCAGTACTTC.

The rearrangement links TRBV21-1 to TRBJ1-5; TRBD1, the D gene given by the table, was not confirmed from the DNA. TRBV21-1 represents a pseudogene. The CDR3 covers 17 residues. The CDR3 protein is CASSKACVRVNGQPQHF. CDR3 sequence (DNA): TGTGCCAGCAGCAAAGCTTGCGTCAGGGTGAATGGTCAGCCCCAGCATTTT.

This clone was picked up a small number of times. Here the CDR3 reads CASSAGTANSPLHF. CDR3 bases: TGTGCCAGCAGCGCCGGGACAGCTAATTCACCCCTCCACTTT. This chain links TRBV7-2 with TRBJ1-6; 7 bases match TRBD1. This CDR3 spans 14 amino acids. With V trimmed by 5 bases and J by 6 bases, 4 bases remained unmatched. Per germline, CDR1 SGHTA and CDR2 FQGNSA.

This chain connects TRBV6-1 to TRBJ1-2; D ambiguous. This CDR3 spans 12 amino acids. Trimming stripped 2 bases from V and 13 bases from J, with 14 bases between. The V gene's germline CDR1 is MNHNS and CDR2 SASEGT. CDR3 region: CASSERSGGGTF. CDR3 coding DNA: TGTGCCAGCAGTGAAAGGTCGGGCGGCGGCACCTTC.

This clone was seen a handful of times. This chain uses TRBV4-2 with TRBJ2-1; D ambiguous. V gave up 0 bases and J gave up 9 bases, with 9 bases separating them. CDR1 LGHNA and CDR2 YNFKEQ come from the germline V gene. This CDR3 comprises 13 residues. The CDR3 reads CASSQDGLSEQFF. DNA for the CDR3: TGTGCCAGCAGCCAAGATGGGCTTTCTGAGCAGTTCTTC.

This chain connects TRBV28 to TRBJ2-2, with D perhaps matching TRBD2 (7 bases). Germline CDR1 reads MDHEN; CDR2 reads SYDVKM. This CDR3 has 16 amino acids. The V end was cut by 2 bases, the J end by 3 bases, with 13 bases between. CDR3 in amino acids: CASSLGRGTDTGELFF. The CDR3 DNA is TGTGCCAGCAGTTTAGGGAGGGGGACGGACACCGGGGAGCTGTTTTTT. Full variable domain (outside the CDR3, taken from reference TRBV28 and TRBJ2-2): DVKVTQSSRYLVKRTGEKVFLECVQDMDHENMFWYRQDPGLGLRLIYFSYDVKMKEKGDIPEGYSVSREKKERFSLILESASTNQTSMYLCASSLGRGTDTGELFFGEGSRLTVL.

The chain carries TRBV7-9 and TRBJ1-2; D unclear. V was pared by 0 bases and J by 8 bases, with 16 bases between. The CDR3 runs to 15 residues. From germline, CDR1 is SEHNR and CDR2 FQNEAQ (reference sequence). CDR3 nucleotides: TGTGCCAGCAGCTTAGCGGCAGTAAGGGTTCAAGGCTACACCTTC. Its translation: CASSLAAVRVQGYTF.

This clone was observed a single time. The rearrangement links TRBV19 to TRBJ1-1; unclear D gene. Between the trimmed V and J ends, which lost 3 bases and 7 bases, there was a span of 9 bases. The CDR3 sequence is 12 residues long. CDR1 and CDR2 (germline): LNHDA, SQIVND (reference sequence). Written as DNA, the CDR3 is TGTGCCAGTAGTATTGGGGTGGGTGAAGCTTTCTTT. This translates into CASSIGVGEAFF.

The rearrangement uses TRBV7-2 and TRBJ1-2; D possibly corresponds to TRBD1 (6 bases). Between the trimmed V and J ends, which lost 0 bases and 4 bases, there was a span of 15 bases. The germline V gene has CDR1 SGHTA and CDR2 FQGNSA. This CDR3 region has 16 residues. The CDR3 sequence: CASSLAPGHTRYGYTF. Written as DNA, the CDR3 is TGTGCCAGCAGCTTAGCTCCGGGACACACGCGCTATGGCTACACCTTC.

A remark on this clone: Other nucleotide sequences in the sample specify the same CDR3. The chain links TRBV30 to TRBJ1-3; a weak D match, TRBD1 (6 bases). The V end was cut by 0 bases, the J end by 4 bases, with 7 bases between. The CDR3 is 13 amino acids. Germline CDR1 reads GTSNPN; CDR2 reads SVGIG (reference sequence). The CDR3 bases are TGTGCCTGGAGTGTGCAGGGGGGAAACACCATATATTTT. Its protein product is CAWSVQGGNTIYF.

By sample fraction, this clone is medium-sized (0.01 to 0.1%). The J gene is TRBJ1-2, the V gene TRBV2, with a possible D match to TRBD1 (5 bases). The germline gives CDR1 SNHLY, CDR2 FYNNEI. V was trimmed by 7 bases and J by 5 bases, leaving 14 bases between them. This CDR3 comprises 13 residues. The CDR3 nucleotides are TGTGCCAGCATTGAGAAGGGACGGTATGGCTACACCTTC. It is translated as CASIEKGRYGYTF.

The chain carries TRBV28 and TRBJ2-1; D might be TRBD2 (7 bases). The V end was cut by 2 bases, the J end by 10 bases, with 15 bases between. The CDR3 runs 14 residues. CDR1 and CDR2 (germline): MDHEN, SYDVKM. The CDR3 is CASSLGGALGEQFF. CDR3 coding DNA: TGTGCCAGCAGTTTAGGGGGGGCCCTAGGGGAGCAGTTCTTC. The whole variable domain, filled in from reference TRBV28 and TRBJ2-1, reads DVKVTQSSRYLVKRTGEKVFLECVQDMDHENMFWYRQDPGLGLRLIYFSYDVKMKEKGDIPEGYSVSREKKERFSLILESASTNQTSMYLCASSLGGALGEQFFGPGTRLTVL.